Listed here is a single T cell receptor beta chain. Using immunoSEQ multiplex PCR, the repertoire was profiled, and TCRdb retains in-frame clones only, with some absent. The data hold around 85,000 clones, with roughly 90% observed a single time. The sample belongs to a study of blood T cell repertoires in COVID-19. V lost 2 bases to trimming and J lost 7 bases, with 11 bases between them. Germline values: CDR1 ENHRY, CDR2 SYGVKD. The CDR3 extends over 13 amino acids. The receptor's source is a woman aged 80 or over with active or convalescent COVID-19. The chain employs TRBV10-3 and TRBJ1-2, with D tentatively TRBD1 (5 bases). Sequencing was done on a sample of peripheral blood. The CDR3 DNA reads TGTGCCATCAGTGAGGCAGGGTGGACTGGCTACACCTTC. Translated, it gives CAISEAGWTGYTF.